This T cell receptor (beta chain) was sequenced in a study of shared clonotypes between healthy human individuals (dated by TCRdb to about 2020). With regard to the full study: A couple of women and three men aged 18 to 49 years were included in the cohort. For each donor, three plates each were used for CD4 naive and CD4 memory, two plates were used for CD8 naive, and one plate was used for CD8 memory. To estimate repertoire size and how much clonotypes are shared between individuals, the study performed deep sequencing of blood TCR repertoires from roughly five healthy adults. To increase sequencing depth and limit assay-specific biases, different laboratories used diverse techniques to prepare libraries and sequence TCR repertoires. Between about 0.85 and 9.5 billion PBMCs per donor were obtained by leukapheresis.

The donors were healthy, HIV-negative adults with no recently reported acute infections or vaccinations. Every donor was a Caucasian adult living in Nashville, Tennessee, USA. Magnetic negative selection was used to enrich CD4+ T cells, after which naive cells were positively selected on CD45RA and the negative fraction became the memory subset. After blood collection by leukapheresis, PBMCs were isolated using Ficoll-Histopaque density gradient centrifugation and then cryopreserved in the vapor phase of liquid nitrogen. Analytical flow cytometry was used to check the purity and quantity of each magnetically sorted T cell population. From each sorted fraction, genomic DNA was isolated and quantified by UV absorbance on a Nanodrop 2000c. Its CDR3 holds 11 amino acids, cysteine through phenylalanine. This entry keeps only the CDR3 DNA: 33 bases, framed from base 1. CDR1 GTSNPN and CDR2 SVGIG were looked up in the germline V gene (reference sequence). Relative to germline, V is 5 bases shorter and J is 2 bases shorter, with 6 bases between their ends.

Concerning this clone itself: It lacks a known antigen. Within one base of it there is no much larger clone, and no base qualities were kept. The sample holds other DNA sequences that translate to the same CDR3.

Using the deep immunoSEQ assay, multiplex PCR amplified TCR CDR3 regions from genomic DNA. For each cell subset, the extracted genomic DNA was distributed evenly across all wells of several immunoSEQ 96-well plates, and each plate served as one replicate. For sorted subsets, each replicate PCR was loaded with around 220 ng genomic DNA, equivalent to 25,000 to 35,000 T cell genomes. The purified libraries were quantified using a Qubit 3.0 fluorometer, sized with a Bioanalyzer 2100, and then quantified again using the KAPA Library Quantification kit. A separate single-read 150-cycle Illumina NextSeq 550 flow cell was used to sequence each immunoSEQ 96-well plate. For the original study's pipeline: Because only junctional sequences without quality scores were contained in the immunoSEQ output, filtering matching that applied to full-length reads could not be performed. To assign V/J genes and CDR3, sequences were annotated using PyIR, a Python wrapper for IgBLAST v1.9, with IMGT germline references. Reads with weak V/J assignments (E-value above 1e-6), missing CDR3, stop codons, out-of-frame junctions, or ambiguous translated residues were removed. V3J clonotypes were defined as sequences sharing the same inferred V gene, J gene, and CDR3 amino acid sequence. Percentage overlap between repertoires was computed as shared unique clonotypes divided by the size of the smaller repertoire. Three approaches were used to assess repertoire richness: RTK rarefaction, the Chao1 estimator, and Recon v2.1 estimates of unobserved clonotypes. Generation probabilities for all TCRbeta clonotypes obtained by the gDNA method from a handful of donors were computed using OLGA. TCRdb carries this immuneACCESS record with in-frame sequences only. Its versions omit some clonotypes, under half of them owing to an unresolved V gene in the studies checked, with the rest unexplained. D and trimming were read from the DNA, whereas the V and J calls and clone size are those reported in that table. For this sample the table gives approximately 2.5 million clones, of which roughly 93% were detected only once. The top ten clonotypes cover approximately 0.37% of the sample.

General conclusions and limits of the study: Rarefaction of sorted-subset datasets indicated incomplete sequencing despite the large sequencing depth. Sampling was limited to blood, and TCR repertoires in tissue likely differ from TCR repertoires in blood. Compared with non-shared clonotypes, the clonotypes found in all four sorted-subset donors had higher generation probabilities. Naive subsets generally had larger estimated clonotype richness than memory subsets did. Sharing across several donors was observed for around 5% of naive CD4, over 3% of naive CD8, around 2.5% of memory CD4, and roughly 0.4% of memory CD8 clonotypes. Because the study included a small number of donors, the genetic and exposure-history diversity represented was limited. Based on pairwise subsampling, the degree of clonotype sharing among donors was expected to be affected by sequencing depth.

The sequencing sample was made of naive CD4+ T cells from PBMCs. In light of the paper, this sample's cell subset or site label describes: CD45RA+ positively selected. This clonotype originated in a young man in good health. Some clones in this sample may be carry-over from other donors' samples. The sequence is built from TRBV30 and TRBJ1-1, with the D gene not confidently named. The nucleotides are TGTGCCTGGGCTGAAAACACTGAAGCTTTCTTT. The resulting protein is CAWAENTEAFF.